The clone carrying this T cell receptor (beta chain) was counted a single time. A much larger clone differs by one base, so this may be a read error. CDR3 regions of TCR beta were amplified from RNA transcripts. An opening RT-PCR round employed HTBI primers and preceded a second-round multiplex PCR. TCRdb called the multiplex PCR reads again in MiXCR, with one record for every CDR3 protein. This table has around 1.1 million distinct CDR3 sequences, 35% to 40% appearing once. Exclusion criteria comprised other autoimmune diseases, uncontrolled infections, pregnancy or lactation in patients. This CDR3 is 15 amino acids long. V lost 8 bases to trimming and J lost 0 bases; unmatched junction nucleotides: 9. Germline V lookup: CDR1 SNHLY, CDR2 FYNNEI. The data belong to a study of Graves' ophthalmopathy and Graves' hyperthyroidism.

The source is an adult man with Graves' hyperthyroidism. The V gene is TRBV2, the J gene TRBJ1-2; TRBD1 matches at 7 bases. Source material: peripheral blood or thyroid tissue (not recorded which). CDR3 nucleotide sequence: TGTGCCAGCGGTACCACAGGGGTAACTAACTATGGCTACACCTTC. Its translation: CASGTTGVTNYGYTF.